This paragraph covers one T cell receptor (beta chain) sequence. V lost 8 bases, J lost 3 bases, and 13 bases stayed unmatched. Germline CDR1 reads ENHRY; CDR2 reads SYGVKD. The CDR3 totals 16 residues. Seattle participants joined during active infection and were tracked over time. This record comes from a study of blood T cell repertoires in COVID-19. For the study at large: Donors in the United States, Italy and Spain gave samples during acute or convalescent COVID-19. T cells, B-cell-depleted T cells, or PBMCs provided the cDNA or gDNA that served as material.

Original analysis: Counts of nucleated cells, estimated from reference gene primer amplification, were obtained. Assay: immunoSEQ multiplex PCR; the TCRdb copy retains only in-frame clones and omits some. V, J and clone size are taken as reported in that table, and D and trimming were inferred from the DNA itself. The sample carries about 370,000 clones, approximately 88% recorded once. The clonotype comes from a woman in her thirties with COVID-19, enrolled during active disease. The V call is TRBV10-3, the J call TRBJ2-7; 10 bases agree with TRBD1. The sample comprised peripheral blood. CDR3 DNA sequence: TGTGCCATCTCCGGGACAGGGGTCCCAAATCTCTACGAGCAGTACTTC. It translates to CAISGTGVPNLYEQYF.